Below, 27 T cell receptor beta chains from the same sample are listed, as sequenced in a study of radiotherapy plus CTLA-4 blockade in lung cancer. TCRdb keeps only in-frame clones here, not all; method: immunoSEQ multiplex PCR. The data contain 75,000 to 100,000 clones, around 74% of them singletons. Source: peripheral blood, taken from a patient treated with radiotherapy plus ipilimumab. The receptors originated from a human donor with non-small cell lung cancer who had a partial response to radiotherapy plus ipilimumab. Some clones in this sample may be carry-over from other donors' samples.

The V and J genes are TRBV19 and TRBJ1-1; 9 bases are shared with TRBD1. With 3 bases clipped from V and 5 bases from J, the junction kept 7 bases outside the gene matches. Looked up from germline, CDR1 is LNHDA and CDR2 is SQIVND (reference sequence). This CDR3 has 15 amino acids. The CDR3 DNA is TGTGCCAGTAGTATCCTAACGGGACAGGGTACTGAAGCTTTCTTT. Translated: CASSILTGQGTEAFF.

This chain uses TRBV10-3 with TRBJ2-5; 8 bases match TRBD2. CDR1 is ENHRY and CDR2 is SYGVKD in the germline V gene. The CDR3 consists of 15 residues. V shed 3 bases and J 5 bases; nucleotides not matched to a gene: 8. The CDR3 DNA follows: TGTGCCATCAGTGATACCGGGAGGGCCCTTGAGACCCAGTACTTC. Its translation is CAISDTGRALETQYF.

In the case of this clone: A junction boundary mismatches the germline segment, possibly from a read error. V usage is TRBV19 and J usage is TRBJ1-3, with unresolved D. Germline V gene lookup returns CDR1 LNHDA and CDR2 SQIVND (reference sequence). The CDR3 is 16 residues long. DNA of the CDR3: TGTGCCAGTAGTATATTGCCCTCCCCTGCGGGAAACGCCATATATTTT. Translated: CASSILPSPAGNAIYF.

V is TRBV19 and J is TRBJ1-4; unclear D gene. Germline V CDR1 and CDR2: LNHDA, SQIVND (reference sequence). The CDR3 loop spans 11 amino acids. Deletions cut 4 bases from V and 8 bases from J, with 5 bases between. The DNA for the CDR3 is TGTGCCAGTAGTAATCGGGAAAAACTGTTTTTT. Its translation is CASSNREKLFF.

V gene TRBV4-1 combines with J gene TRBJ2-2; 13 bases fit TRBD2. This CDR3 has 18 residues. Trimming removed 2 bases from V and 4 bases from J; junction bases left unmatched: 7. Germline CDR1 MGHRA, CDR2 YSYEKL. CDR3 residues: CASSQKRGLAGFTGELFF. In nucleotides, the CDR3 is TGCGCCAGCAGCCAAAAGAGGGGACTAGCGGGGTTCACCGGGGAGCTGTTTTTT.

The table lists this clone with a count of one. The chain links TRBV6-6 to TRBJ2-7; TRBD1 agrees at 7 bases. Germline V gives CDR1 MNHNY, CDR2 SVGAGI (reference sequence). This CDR3 has 11 amino acids. With V trimmed by 8 bases and J by 5 bases, 3 bases remained unmatched. The CDR3 region is CASGDRDEQYF. The CDR3 DNA reads as TGTGCCAGCGGAGACAGGGACGAGCAGTACTTC.

The V and J genes are TRBV7-3 and TRBJ2-1; 9 bases agree with TRBD2. The CDR3 loop spans 17 amino acids. V lost 2 bases, J lost 4 bases, and 9 bases stayed unmatched. Germline V CDR1 and CDR2: SGHTA, FQGTGA. The CDR3 protein is CASSLAGGPQAYNEQFF. For the CDR3, the DNA is TGTGCCAGCAGCTTAGCGGGGGGGCCACAAGCTTACAATGAGCAGTTCTTC.

The V gene is TRBV10-3, the J gene TRBJ2-5; TRBD2 is a possible D gene (5 bases). Trimming left V 6 bases short and J 0 bases short, with 17 bases between. Germline values: CDR1 ENHRY, CDR2 SYGVKD. The CDR3 is made up of 16 amino acids. This chain's CDR3 is CAISAETTGNQETQYF. The CDR3 region has the DNA TGTGCCATCAGCGCGGAGACTACCGGAAACCAAGAGACCCAGTACTTC.

The gene calls are TRBV6-1 and TRBJ2-7, with D possibly matching TRBD2 (5 bases). Looked up from germline, CDR1 is MNHNS and CDR2 is SASEGT. The CDR3 is 15 amino acids. Trimming stripped 5 bases from V and 6 bases from J, with 20 bases between. CDR3 in DNA: TGTGCCAGCAGTAGAAATGTCCCTCCGGCGGGCGAGCAGTACTTC. It codes for CASSRNVPPAGEQYF.

The chain joins TRBV7-8 to TRBJ1-1; 7 bases are a match to TRBD1. J was trimmed by 0 bases and V by 5 bases; bases with no gene match: 6. From germline, CDR1 is SGHVS and CDR2 FQNEAQ. The CDR3 covers 15 residues. The CDR3 DNA reads TGTGCCAGCAGCATTAACAGGGGCATGAACACTGAAGCTTTCTTT. As protein: CASSINRGMNTEAFF.

The rearrangement joins TRBV18 to TRBJ1-1; a possible D gene is TRBD1 (5 bases). V gave up 0 bases and J gave up 0 bases, with 8 bases separating them. The CDR3 loop spans 15 amino acids. In germline, CDR1 is KGHSH, CDR2 LQKENI. The CDR3 nucleotides read TGTGCCAGCTCACCACCGGCGGGACTGAACACTGAAGCTTTCTTT. It specifies CASSPPAGLNTEAFF. The complete variable domain, with remaining parts taken from reference TRBV18 and TRBJ1-1, reads NAGVMQNPRHLVRRRGQEARLRCSPMKGHSHVYWYRQLPEEGLKFMVYLQKENIIDESGMPKERFSAEFPKEGPSILRIQQVVRGDSAAYFCASSPPAGLNTEAFFGQGTRLTVV.

The chain joins TRBV12-1 to TRBJ2-5; the table assigns TRBD1, which was not confirmed against the DNA. With the DNA end fitting TRBJ2-7 better, the J assignment may be wrong. TRBV12-1 is listed as a pseudogene. The CDR3 runs 19 residues. DNA of the CDR3: TGTGCCAGCAGCTCAAAAGACAGGGCCGCTCACCAACGATCCTACGAGCAGTACTTC. Residues: CASSSKDRAAHQRSYEQYF.

The chain joins TRBV9 to TRBJ2-1; 7 nucleotides line up with TRBD1. The CDR3 is 13 residues long. The germline V gene encodes CDR1 SGDLS and CDR2 YYNGEE. V dropped 5 bases and J dropped 5; count of bases not matched to a gene: 4. CDR3 sequence: CASSRDRDNEQFF. CDR3 bases: TGTGCCAGCAGTAGGGACAGAGACAATGAGCAGTTCTTC.

The V gene is TRBV6-1, the J gene TRBJ1-1; weak D call: TRBD1 (6 bases). Germline V CDR1 and CDR2: MNHNS, SASEGT. This CDR3 has 13 amino acids. Trimming shortened V by 6 bases and J by 3 bases, and 11 bases separated the two germline ends. The CDR3 DNA reads TGTGCCAGCAGGCCGACAGGTTACACTGAAGCTTTCTTT. It codes for CASRPTGYTEAFF.

The V call is TRBV10-2, the J call TRBJ2-1, with a possible D match to TRBD2 (5 bases). Trimming pared 4 bases from V and 0 bases from J, leaving 13 bases between. The germline V gene has CDR1 WSHSY and CDR2 SAAADI. CDR3 length: 16 amino acids. The chain's CDR3 is CASSGLAKSSYNEQFF. In DNA, the CDR3 is TGCGCCAGCAGTGGCTTAGCGAAGAGCTCCTACAATGAGCAGTTCTTC.

V is TRBV6-5 and J is TRBJ2-3, with 9 bases identical to TRBD2. In germline, CDR1 is MNHEY, CDR2 SVGAGI. J was trimmed by 6 bases and V by 6 bases; bases with no gene match: 7. The CDR3 is 14 residues long. This chain's CDR3 is CASRRGGEGDTQYF. In DNA form, the CDR3 reads TGTGCCAGCAGGCGGGGGGGGGAAGGGGATACGCAGTATTTT.

The J gene is TRBJ2-1, the V gene TRBV28; 8 bases are a match to TRBD2. Germline trimming cut 3 bases from V and 8 bases from J; bases unmatched to any gene: 9. In germline, CDR1 is MDHEN, CDR2 SYDVKM. The CDR3 loop spans 15 amino acids. The chain's CDR3 is CASSFLREGGHEQFF. The DNA for the CDR3 is TGTGCCAGCAGTTTCCTCCGGGAGGGCGGCCATGAGCAGTTCTTC.

The chain uses TRBV29-1 and TRBJ2-5; the D is unclear. The J call is uncertain, as TRBJ2-7 better fits the DNA end. Per germline, CDR1 SQVTM and CDR2 ANQGSEA. This CDR3 spans 11 amino acids. The CDR3 is CSATNVHEQYF. The DNA for the CDR3 is TGCAGCGCTACCAACGTTCACGAGCAGTACTTC.

The chain is built from TRBV27 and TRBJ1-4, with 7 bases matching TRBD1. Germline assignment: CDR1 MNHEY and CDR2 SMNVEV (reference sequence). CDR3 length equals 14 residues. V lost 6 bases and J lost 8; bases outside the gene matches: 9. CDR3 DNA sequence: TGTGCCAGCAGAGTAGGGGGCGCGCAGGAAAAACTGTTTTTT. Amino acid sequence: CASRVGGAQEKLFF.

The V gene is TRBV18, the J gene TRBJ2-7; D might be TRBD1 (5 bases). The CDR3 sequence is 14 residues long. The germline V and J ends were trimmed by 3 bases and 2 bases, with 11 bases remaining between them. Germline V gives CDR1 KGHSH, CDR2 LQKENI. The CDR3: CASSPPQGPYEQYF. CDR3 sequence (DNA): TGTGCCAGCTCACCCCCTCAGGGCCCCTACGAGCAGTACTTC.

The chain has TRBV7-2 and TRBJ2-3; perhaps TRBD2 as D (6 bases). The CDR3 is 18 residues long. Germline V gene data show CDR1 as SGHTA and CDR2 as FQGNSA. Trimming removed 5 bases from V and 2 bases from J, with 23 bases in between. The chain's CDR3 is CASSLPPRGRRVTDTQYF. The CDR3 DNA reads TGTGCCAGCAGCCTCCCCCCACGGGGGAGACGCGTCACAGATACGCAGTATTTT. Combining the CDR3 with reference TRBV7-2 and TRBJ2-3 gives the whole variable domain GAGVSQSPSNKVTEKGKDVELRCDPISGHTALYWYRQSLGQGLEFLIYFQGNSAPDKSGLPSDRFSAERTGGSVSTLTIQRTQQEDSAVYLCASSLPPRGRRVTDTQYFGPGTRLTVL.

The genes are TRBV7-8 and TRBJ2-5; 7 bases are shared with TRBD1. This CDR3 has 15 residues. After removal of 5 bases from V and 0 bases from J, the junction contained 6 bases not matched to a gene. Germline CDR1 reads SGHVS; CDR2 reads FQNEAQ. The CDR3 DNA reads TGTGCCAGCAGCCCGGACAGGACGTACCAAGAGACCCAGTACTTC. It translates to CASSPDRTYQETQYF.

This clone appeared a few times. This chain connects TRBV10-1 to TRBJ2-7; 8 bases align to TRBD2. The CDR3 extends over 16 amino acids. With 4 bases clipped from V and 1 base from J, the junction kept 9 bases outside the gene matches. The germline CDR1 and CDR2 sequences are WNHNN and SYGVQD (reference sequence). Here the CDR3 DNA reads TGCGCCAGCAGTGCCTCGGGAGGGGTAGGTTCCTACGAGCAGTACTTC. It encodes CASSASGGVGSYEQYF.

The chain combines TRBV5-5 with TRBJ1-5, with a weak D call TRBD1 (5 bases). CDR3 size: 15 residues. V was clipped by 1 base and J by 1 base, with 9 bases between them. CDR1 is SGHKS and CDR2 is YYEKEE in the germline V gene (reference sequence). The chain's CDR3 is CASSLFGGSNQPQHF. CDR3 sequence (DNA): TGTGCCAGCAGCTTGTTTGGGGGGAGCAATCAGCCCCAGCATTTT.

This chain joins TRBV5-4 and TRBJ2-1; 7 nucleotides agree with TRBD1. After removal of 4 bases from V and 3 bases from J, the junction contained 7 bases not matched to a gene. The CDR3 consists of 15 residues. The germline V gene encodes CDR1 SGHNT and CDR2 YYREEE (reference sequence). CDR3 coding DNA: TGTGCCAGCAGCCAAGCTGGACAGGTCTACAATGAGCAGTTCTTC. This translates into CASSQAGQVYNEQFF.

The rearrangement links TRBV11-2 to TRBJ1-1, with no clear D. This CDR3 contains 13 residues. With 5 bases removed from V and 3 bases from J, the gap between germline ends came to 10 bases. In germline, CDR1 is SGHAT, CDR2 FQNNGV. The CDR3: CASSPVIYTEAFF. In nucleotides, the CDR3 is TGTGCCAGCAGCCCGGTGATTTACACTGAAGCTTTCTTT.

DNA for the CDR3: TGTGCCAGCAGCTTCCAGGGGGCCTACGAGCAGTACTTC. Translated: CASSFQGAYEQYF. V is TRBV5-5 and J is TRBJ2-7, with 7 positions matching TRBD1. V was pared by 2 bases and J by 2 bases, with 1 base of the junction left unmatched. Germline CDR1 is SGHKS and CDR2 is YYEKEE (reference sequence). This CDR3 region has 13 residues. Variable domain in full (rest from reference TRBV5-5 and TRBJ2-7): DAGVTQSPTHLIKTRGQQVTLRCSPISGHKSVSWYQQVLGQGPQFIFQYYEKEERGRGNFPDRFSARQFPNYSSELNVNALLLGDSALYLCASSFQGAYEQYFGPGTRLTVT.